The T cell receptor beta chain described here comes from a study of CD8 T cells in ankylosing spondylitis. CDR3 length equals 15 residues. Looked up from germline, CDR1 is LGHDT and CDR2 is YNNKEL (reference sequence). The V end lost 4 bases, the J end lost 5 bases, and 15 bases lay between the germline ends. Quantitative barcoded 5'-RACE was used to prepare TCR beta libraries. TCRdb reprocessed the 5' RACE reads via MiXCR and lists one record per CDR3 protein. The sample carries 31,000 or so distinct CDR3 sequences, 30% recorded once. Study-level points and caveats: Disease-linked clones were reportedly significantly enriched in matched ankylosing spondylitis synovial fluid.

This clonotype was picked up a small number of times. Its cognate antigen is unknown. Sequenced: synovial fluid, either unsorted or a sorted T cell fraction (not recorded which). This sequence was found in a male donor with ankylosing spondylitis. The chain couples TRBV3-1 to TRBJ2-1, with D possibly being TRBD2 (5 bases). The DNA for the CDR3 is TGTGCCAGCAGCCCAGAATGGGGAGTAAACAATGAGCAGTTCTTC. Protein sequence: CASSPEWGVNNEQFF.